Each of the 12 T cell receptor beta chains below was sequenced from the same sample in a study of blood T cell repertoires in COVID-19. The table came from immunoSEQ multiplex PCR; TCRdb's copy has only in-frame clones and leaves some out. The table includes hundreds of thousands of clones, about 91% detected once. The source material was PBMCs or T cells enriched from blood (not recorded which). Source of these receptors: a woman in her thirties or forties with acute COVID-19.

V and J are TRBV6-5 and TRBJ1-1; 8 bases are shared with TRBD1. Looked up from germline, CDR1 is MNHEY and CDR2 is SVGAGI. J was trimmed by 5 bases and V by 6 bases; bases with no gene match: 5. The CDR3 spans 13 residues. Written as DNA, the CDR3 is TGTGCCAGCAGACCACAGGGGGATACTGAAGCTTTCTTT. The encoded protein is CASRPQGDTEAFF.

J is TRBJ2-3 and V is TRBV10-1, with 14 bases lining up with TRBD2. The germline V gene encodes CDR1 WNHNN and CDR2 SYGVQD (reference sequence). The CDR3 is 16 amino acids. V trimming: 4 bases; J trimming: 3 bases; junction bases outside the gene matches: 3. The CDR3 DNA follows: TGCGCCAGCAGTGGACGGACTAGCGGGAGGACAGATACGCAGTATTTT. Translation gives CASSGRTSGRTDTQYF.

This sequence joins TRBV7-2 and TRBJ2-1, with D unclear. The germline V gene encodes CDR1 SGHTA and CDR2 FQGNSA. The CDR3 spans 16 residues. Trimming left V 2 bases short and J 7 bases short, with 18 bases between. Here the CDR3 DNA reads TGTGCCAGCAGCTTAAGTTTGGTCTACTATCTTAATGAGCAGTTCTTC. Its protein is CASSLSLVYYLNEQFF.

The V gene is TRBV2, the J gene TRBJ2-1; D may be TRBD1 (6 bases). Germline V gene sequence: CDR1 SNHLY, CDR2 FYNNEI. Trimming removed 8 bases at V and 7 bases at J, with 12 bases between. The CDR3 is made up of 12 amino acids. DNA of the CDR3: TGTGCCAGCGACACAGGGAGAAATGAGCAGTTCTTC. It yields the protein CASDTGRNEQFF. Full variable domain (remainder filled in from reference TRBV2 and TRBJ2-1): EPEVTQTPSHQVTQMGQEVILRCVPISNHLYFYWYRQILGQKVEFLVSFYNNEISEKSEIFDDQFSVERPDGSNFTLKIRSTKLEDSAMYFCASDTGRNEQFFGPGTRLTVL.

The table lists this clone with a few counts. The gene calls are TRBV7-8 and TRBJ2-1, with 9 bases identical to TRBD1. Germline V gives CDR1 SGHVS, CDR2 FQNEAQ. The V gene end was trimmed by 5 bases and the J gene end by 7 bases; junction bases not matched to a gene: 12. This CDR3 region has 16 residues. CDR3 region: CASSRQTGGVGNEQFF. In nucleotides, the CDR3 is TGTGCCAGCAGCAGGCAGACAGGGGGAGTAGGGAATGAGCAGTTCTTC.

V gene TRBV24-1 combines with J gene TRBJ1-2; the D gene is possibly TRBD1 (6 bases). There are 14 residues in the CDR3. Germline values: CDR1 KGHDR, CDR2 SFDVKD. Trimming stripped 4 bases from V and 5 bases from J, with 13 bases between. CDR3 sequence: CATSDRGLGYGYTF. The CDR3 DNA is TGTGCCACCAGTGACAGGGGTTTAGGGTATGGCTACACCTTC.

The chain employs TRBV20-1 and TRBJ1-1; tentative D call: TRBD1 (5 bases). V lost 8 bases to trimming and J lost 11 bases, with 18 bases between them. Germline CDR1 reads DFQATT; CDR2 reads SNEGSKA (reference sequence). The CDR3 has 11 amino acids. The CDR3 DNA reads as TGCAGTCCAGGGTGGGGGGGTGGCGCTTTCTTT. This translates into CSPGWGGGAFF.

The rearrangement joins TRBV28 to TRBJ2-3; TRBD2 agrees at 11 bases. Per germline, CDR1 MDHEN and CDR2 SYDVKM. The CDR3 has 16 amino acids. Trimming at V came to 3 bases and at J to 4 bases, leaving 6 bases not matched to a gene. DNA for the CDR3: TGTGCCAGCAGTTTCCCGCTAGCGGGAGGTGCAGATACGCAGTATTTT. Translated, it gives CASSFPLAGGADTQYF.

In DNA, the CDR3 is TGTGCCAGCAGCTTAGTGGGACAGGGCCATAGCACAGATACGCAGTATTTT. Translated, it gives CASSLVGQGHSTDTQYF. The chain couples TRBV7-9 to TRBJ2-3; 9 bases fit TRBD1. Germline V gene data show CDR1 as SEHNR and CDR2 as FQNEAQ (reference sequence). This CDR3 is built from 17 residues. Trimming took 1 base from V and 0 from J; bases not matched to a gene: 5.

In DNA, the CDR3 is TGCGCCAGCAGCCAAGTCGGCAGAGGCAGCAATCAGCCCCAGCATTTT. As protein: CASSQVGRGSNQPQHF. The chain has TRBV4-1 and TRBJ1-5; no reliable D call. The length of the CDR3 is 16 residues. Between the trimmed V and J ends, which lost 1 base and 1 base, there was a span of 11 bases. Germline values: CDR1 MGHRA, CDR2 YSYEKL.

This clone was counted only a few times. The chain couples TRBV10-3 to TRBJ1-6; TRBD1 agrees at 7 bases. The length of the CDR3 is 17 residues. The V gene end was trimmed by 2 bases and the J gene end by 4 bases; junction bases not matched to a gene: 8. The germline gives CDR1 ENHRY, CDR2 SYGVKD. Here the CDR3 reads CAISEDPPGQYNSPLHF. The CDR3 nucleotides are TGTGCCATCAGTGAGGATCCTCCGGGACAGTATAATTCACCCCTCCACTTT.

The rearrangement uses TRBV6-5 and TRBJ2-7, with 9 bases that match TRBD1. Looked up from germline, CDR1 is MNHEY and CDR2 is SVGAGI. V lost 6 bases to trimming and J lost 5 bases; unmatched junction nucleotides: 11. The CDR3 has 15 residues. The CDR3 sequence is CASRPGQGRRDEQYV. The CDR3 DNA reads as TGTGCCAGCAGGCCGGGACAGGGACGCCGGGACGAGCAGTACGTC.